The T cell receptor (beta chain) described here comes from a study of blood T cells in healthy people across ages. Study details: About one barcoded beta molecule per two T cells was captured by template switching.

For every donor, a draw yielded approximately 9.9 milliliters of peripheral blood. Findings and caveats of the study: Shifts in expanded clonotypes may have been confounded by donor CMV status, which was unknown.

Using a J-beta primer mix together with a sample-barcoded 5' primer, a second PCR was run for roughly 7 to 11 cycles. Per-sample output comprised a minimum of 2.5 million paired-end reads containing CDR3. One entry per CDR3 protein, called by TCRdb with MiXCR from the 5' RACE reads. The sample consists of some 700,000 distinct CDR3 sequences, 22% of them appearing once. The CDR3 runs 14 residues. Germline V lookup: CDR1 SGHKS, CDR2 YYEKEE (reference sequence). V shed 2 bases and J shed 0 bases, with 8 bases lying between them. This clonotype was counted between two and nine times. The antigen is unknown.

The J gene is TRBJ2-5, the V gene TRBV5-5, with D possibly being TRBD2 (5 bases). Material for sequencing was blood. This TCR was sampled from a man between 65 and 79 years old in good health. The CDR3 coding sequence is TGTGCCAGCAGCTTACCGGACTACCAAGAGACCCAGTACTTC. It translates to CASSLPDYQETQYF.